The 4 T cell receptor beta chains reported below all come from one sample, sequenced in a study of CD8 T cells in Susac syndrome. Reverse transcription used about 0.45 to 1 ug RNA and random hexamers. TCRdb re-called the immunoSEQ multiplex PCR reads with MiXCR, one entry per CDR3 protein. The profile shows 150,000 or so distinct CDR3 sequences, 85% to 95% of them singletons. Sequences were obtained from CD4+ T cells from PBMCs. The receptors come from a human donor with Susac syndrome.

This rearrangement joins TRBV23-1 to TRBJ1-2; perhaps TRBD1 as D (5 bases). TRBV23-1 is an ORF; its function is uncertain. This CDR3 has 11 amino acids. V lost 7 bases and J 7 bases, leaving 10 bases between the germline ends. The CDR3 spells CASNRGCGYTF. DNA of the CDR3: TGCGCCAGCAATAGGGGCTGTGGCTACACCTTC.

The chain couples TRBV14 to TRBJ2-2; D unclear. Germline loops: CDR1 SGHDN, CDR2 FVKESK. CDR3 size: 15 residues. Deletions cut 6 bases from V and 0 bases from J, with 11 bases between. The CDR3 is CASSLRRTNTGELFF. CDR3 nucleotides: TGTGCCAGCAGTCTACGACGGACGAACACCGGGGAGCTGTTTTTT.

The chain employs TRBV27 and TRBJ2-7; D is undetermined. CDR3 size: 14 residues. With 4 bases removed from V and 2 bases from J, the gap between germline ends came to 12 bases. Per the germline V gene, CDR1 is MNHEY and CDR2 is SMNVEV (reference sequence). In nucleotides, the CDR3 is TGTGCCAGCAGTTCTCTCGTGCCCGCCTACGAGCAGTACTTC. It yields the protein CASSSLVPAYEQYF.

The rearrangement joins TRBV4-1 to TRBJ2-2; D gene uncertain. Germline V gene data show CDR1 as MGHRA and CDR2 as YSYEKL. CDR3 size: 14 residues. Trimming cost V 2 bases and J 5 bases, with 9 bases left between them. As DNA, the CDR3 is TGCGCCAGCAGCCAACAGCAGTGGACCGGGGAGCTGTTTTTT. It yields the protein CASSQQQWTGELFF.